This T cell receptor beta chain was captured in a study of T cell changes during pregnancy in multiple sclerosis. Sequenced by immunoSEQ multiplex PCR; TCRdb stores in-frame clones only, minus some. The sample has tens of thousands of clones, over 80% seen once. Germline assignment: CDR1 SGHTA and CDR2 FQGNSA. CDR3 length: 15 amino acids. The V and J ends lost 5 bases and 0 bases, in that order; junction bases with no gene match: 6. Sequenced material: CD4+ T cells from peripheral blood mononuclear cells, taken after pregnancy. J is TRBJ1-2 and V is TRBV7-2, with TRBD1 identical over 7 bases. The source is a female donor in good health, enrolled as a control in a pregnancy study. CDR3 nucleotides: TGTGCCAGCAGCGGCCGGGACAGTCCTAACTATGGCTACACCTTC. It translates to CASSGRDSPNYGYTF.